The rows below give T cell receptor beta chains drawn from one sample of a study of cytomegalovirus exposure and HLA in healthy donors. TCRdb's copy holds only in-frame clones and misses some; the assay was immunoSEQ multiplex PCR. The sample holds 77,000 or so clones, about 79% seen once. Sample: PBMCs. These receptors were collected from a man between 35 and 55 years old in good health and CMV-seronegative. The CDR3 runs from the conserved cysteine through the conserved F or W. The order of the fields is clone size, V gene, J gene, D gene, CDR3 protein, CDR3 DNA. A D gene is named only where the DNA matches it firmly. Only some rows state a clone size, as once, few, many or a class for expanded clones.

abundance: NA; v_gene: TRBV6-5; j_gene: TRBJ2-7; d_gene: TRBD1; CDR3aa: CASSSPGQGLDEQYF; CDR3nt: TGTGCCAGCAGTTCACCGGGACAGGGTCTCGACGAGCAGTACTTC
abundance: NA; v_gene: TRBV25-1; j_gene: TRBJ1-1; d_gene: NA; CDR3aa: CASSGPYTEAFF; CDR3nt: TGTGCCAGCAGTGGGCCATACACTGAAGCTTTCTTT
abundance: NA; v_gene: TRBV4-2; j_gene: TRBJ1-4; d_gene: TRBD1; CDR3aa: CASSQGDRDYEKLFF; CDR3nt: TGTGCCAGCAGCCAAGGGGACAGGGACTATGAAAAACTGTTTTTT
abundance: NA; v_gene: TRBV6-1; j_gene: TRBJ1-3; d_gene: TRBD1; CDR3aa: CASRTGGQGNTIYF; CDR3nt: TGTGCCAGCAGGACAGGGGGTCAGGGAAACACCATATATTTT
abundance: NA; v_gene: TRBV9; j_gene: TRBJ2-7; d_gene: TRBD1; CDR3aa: CASSERQGRTERQYF; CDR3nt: TGTGCCAGCAGTGAACGACAGGGAAGGACAGAGAGGCAGTACTTC
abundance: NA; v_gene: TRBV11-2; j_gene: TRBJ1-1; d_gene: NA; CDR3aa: CASSSQGQMNTEAFF; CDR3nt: TGTGCCAGCAGCTCACAAGGACAGATGAACACTGAAGCTTTCTTT
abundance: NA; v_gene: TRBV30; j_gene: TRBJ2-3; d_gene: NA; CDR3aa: CAWSVLSGTSTDTQYF; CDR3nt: TGTGCCTGGAGTGTACTATCAGGGACTAGCACAGATACGCAGTATTTT
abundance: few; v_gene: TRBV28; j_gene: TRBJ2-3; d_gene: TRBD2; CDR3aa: CASTDRGGVKYF; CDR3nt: TGTGCCAGCACTGATCGGGGGGGGGTTAAGTATTTT
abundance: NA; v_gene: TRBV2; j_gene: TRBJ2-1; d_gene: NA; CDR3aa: CASSGWAGPYNEQFF; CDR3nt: TGTGCCAGCAGTGGGTGGGCGGGGCCCTACAATGAGCAGTTCTTC
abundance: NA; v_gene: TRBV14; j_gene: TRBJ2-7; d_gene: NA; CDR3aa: CASSHGNEQYF; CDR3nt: TGTGCCAGCAGCCACGGTAACGAGCAGTACTTC
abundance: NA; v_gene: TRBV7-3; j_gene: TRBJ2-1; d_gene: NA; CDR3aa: CASSPAGISSYNEQFF; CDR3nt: TGTGCCAGCAGCCCGGCCGGGATTAGTTCCTACAATGAGCAGTTCTTC
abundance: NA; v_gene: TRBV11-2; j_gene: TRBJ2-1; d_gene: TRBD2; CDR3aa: CASSPAGLAGGYSEQFF; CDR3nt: TGTGCCAGCAGCCCCGCCGGACTAGCGGGAGGCTACAGTGAGCAGTTCTTC
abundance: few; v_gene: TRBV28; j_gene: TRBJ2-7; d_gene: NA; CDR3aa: CASSSTSFVQYF; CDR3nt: TGTGCCAGCAGCTCAACTAGCTTCGTGCAGTACTTC
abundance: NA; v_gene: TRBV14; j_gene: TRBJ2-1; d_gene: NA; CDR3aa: CASSPQGILYNEQFF; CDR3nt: TGTGCCAGCAGCCCGCAGGGCATTCTTTACAATGAGCAGTTCTTC
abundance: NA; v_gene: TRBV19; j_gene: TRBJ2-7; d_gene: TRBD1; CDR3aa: CASSSGQGKDEQYF; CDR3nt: TGTGCCAGTAGCTCGGGACAGGGAAAGGACGAGCAGTACTTC
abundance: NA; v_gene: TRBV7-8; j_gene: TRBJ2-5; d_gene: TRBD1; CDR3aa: CASSFLLGGLGETQYF; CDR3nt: TGTGCCAGCAGCTTTCTGCTAGGGGGCCTGGGGGAGACCCAGTACTTC
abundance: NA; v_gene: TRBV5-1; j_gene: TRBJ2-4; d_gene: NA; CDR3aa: CASSLAEGTLNSQYF; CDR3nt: TGCGCCAGCAGCTTGGCCGAAGGCACCCTAAACAGTCAGTACTTC
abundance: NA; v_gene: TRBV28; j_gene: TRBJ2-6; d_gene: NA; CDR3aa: CASSATGMSGANVLTF; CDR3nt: TGTGCCAGCAGTGCGACAGGTATGAGTGGGGCCAACGTCCTGACTTTC
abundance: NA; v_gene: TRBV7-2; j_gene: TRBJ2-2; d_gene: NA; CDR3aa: CASSSRLAGELFF; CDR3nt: TGTGCCAGCAGCTCCAGACTAGCCGGGGAGCTGTTTTTT
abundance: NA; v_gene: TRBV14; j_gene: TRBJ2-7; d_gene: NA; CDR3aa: CASSQVDRNYEQYF; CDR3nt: TGTGCCAGCAGCCAAGTAGACAGGAACTACGAGCAGTACTTC
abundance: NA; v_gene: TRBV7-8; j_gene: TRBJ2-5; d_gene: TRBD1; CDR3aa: CASSFRQGFQETQYF; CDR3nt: TGTGCCAGCAGCTTCAGACAGGGCTTTCAAGAGACCCAGTACTTC
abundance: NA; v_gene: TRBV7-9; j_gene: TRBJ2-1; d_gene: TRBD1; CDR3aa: CASSIRQGSNNEQFF; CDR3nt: TGTGCCAGCAGCATCAGACAGGGTAGTAACAATGAGCAGTTCTTC
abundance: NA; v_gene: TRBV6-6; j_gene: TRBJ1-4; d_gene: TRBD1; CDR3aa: CASSQWTGGANEKLFF; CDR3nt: TGTGCCAGCAGTCAATGGACAGGGGGCGCGAATGAAAAACTGTTTTTT
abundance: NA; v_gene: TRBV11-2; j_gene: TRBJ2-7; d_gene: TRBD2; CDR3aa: CASSPQAGGPYEQYF; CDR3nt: TGTGCCAGCAGCCCTCAAGCGGGAGGCCCCTACGAGCAGTACTTC
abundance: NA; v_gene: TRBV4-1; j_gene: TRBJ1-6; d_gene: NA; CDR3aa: CASSPSGGPLHF; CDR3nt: TGCGCCAGCAGCCCCTCTGGAGGACCCCTCCACTTT
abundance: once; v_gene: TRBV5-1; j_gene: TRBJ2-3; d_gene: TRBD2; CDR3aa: CASSPGLAGGTDTQYF; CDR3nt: TGCGCCAGCAGCCCAGGACTAGCGGGAGGGACAGATACGCAGTATTTT
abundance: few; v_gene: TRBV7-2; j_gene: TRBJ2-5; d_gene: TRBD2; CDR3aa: CASSLVRGYQETQYF; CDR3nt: TGTGCCAGCAGCTTAGTGCGGGGGTACCAAGAGACCCAGTACTTC
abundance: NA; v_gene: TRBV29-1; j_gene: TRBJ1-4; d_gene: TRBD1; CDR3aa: CSVIRGHDEKLFF; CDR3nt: TGCAGCGTTATCAGGGGGCACGATGAAAAACTGTTTTTT
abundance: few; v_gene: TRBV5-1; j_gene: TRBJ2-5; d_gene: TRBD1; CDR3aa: CASSIQTGGQETQYF; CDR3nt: TGCGCCAGCAGCATTCAGACAGGGGGACAAGAGACCCAGTACTTC
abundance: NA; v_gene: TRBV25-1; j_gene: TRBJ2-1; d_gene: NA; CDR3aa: CASSGYGLINEQFF; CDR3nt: TGTGCCAGCAGTGGATACGGACTAATCAATGAGCAGTTCTTC
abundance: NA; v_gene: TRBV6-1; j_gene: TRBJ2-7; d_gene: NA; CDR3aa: CASSEAPPITYEQYF; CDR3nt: TGTGCCAGCAGTGAAGCGCCCCCTATAACCTACGAGCAGTACTTC
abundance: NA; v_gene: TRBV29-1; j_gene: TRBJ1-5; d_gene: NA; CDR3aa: CSVCYPPRGNQPQHF; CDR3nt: TGCAGCGTTTGCTACCCCCCGAGGGGCAATCAGCCCCAGCATTTT
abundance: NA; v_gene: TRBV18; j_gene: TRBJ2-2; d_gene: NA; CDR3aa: CASSPSMVTGNTGELFF; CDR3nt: TGTGCCAGCTCACCGAGTATGGTTACAGGGAACACCGGGGAGCTGTTTTTT
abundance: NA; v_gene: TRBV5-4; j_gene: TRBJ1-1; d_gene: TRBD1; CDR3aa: CASSWDRDYTEAFF; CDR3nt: TGTGCCAGCAGCTGGGACAGGGACTACACTGAAGCTTTCTTT
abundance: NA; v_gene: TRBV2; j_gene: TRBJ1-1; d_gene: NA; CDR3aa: CASSAGENTEAFF; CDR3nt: TGTGCCAGCAGTGCAGGGGAAAACACTGAAGCTTTCTTT
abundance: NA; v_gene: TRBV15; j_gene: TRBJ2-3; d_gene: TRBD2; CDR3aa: CATSRGGGLTDTQYF; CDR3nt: TGTGCCACCAGCAGAGGCGGGGGGCTCACAGATACGCAGTATTTT
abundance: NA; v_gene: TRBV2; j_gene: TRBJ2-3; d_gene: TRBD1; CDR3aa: CASREQGSSTDTQYF; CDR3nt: TGTGCCAGCAGAGAACAGGGGTCTAGCACAGATACGCAGTATTTT
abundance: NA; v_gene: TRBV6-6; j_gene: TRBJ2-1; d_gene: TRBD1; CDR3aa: CASSNKGQGINEQFF; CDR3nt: TGTGCCAGCAGCAACAAGGGACAGGGGATCAATGAGCAGTTCTTC
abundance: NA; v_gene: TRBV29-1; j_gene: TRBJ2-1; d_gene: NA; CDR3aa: CSVAMASANNEQFF; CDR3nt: TGCAGCGTTGCGATGGCTAGCGCGAACAATGAGCAGTTCTTC
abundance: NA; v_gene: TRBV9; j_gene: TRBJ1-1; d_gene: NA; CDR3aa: CASSVVLGVDTEAFF; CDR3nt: TGTGCCAGCAGCGTAGTATTAGGGGTTGACACTGAAGCTTTCTTT
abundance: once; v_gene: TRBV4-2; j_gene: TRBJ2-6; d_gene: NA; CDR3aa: CASSPDGSGSGANVLTF; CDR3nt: TGTGCCAGCAGTCCGGACGGAAGCGGTTCAGGGGCCAACGTCCTGACTTTC
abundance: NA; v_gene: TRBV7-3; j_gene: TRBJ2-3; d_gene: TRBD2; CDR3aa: CASSSGLAETSTDTQYF; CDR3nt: TGTGCCAGCAGCTCGGGACTAGCGGAGACCAGCACAGATACGCAGTATTTT
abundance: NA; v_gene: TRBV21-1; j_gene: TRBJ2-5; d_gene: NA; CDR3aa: CASRWTGVEETQYF; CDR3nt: TGTGCCAGCAGGTGGACAGGTGTGGAAGAGACCCAGTACTTC
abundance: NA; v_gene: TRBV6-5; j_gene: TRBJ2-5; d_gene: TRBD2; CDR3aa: CASGGLAGSVETQYF; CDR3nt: TGTGCCAGCGGAGGACTAGCGGGTAGCGTCGAGACCCAGTACTTC
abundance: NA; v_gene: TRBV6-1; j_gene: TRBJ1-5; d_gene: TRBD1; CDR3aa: CASSRDSSGSQHF; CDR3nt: TGTGCCAGCAGCCGGGACAGTTCTGGGTCCCAGCATTTT
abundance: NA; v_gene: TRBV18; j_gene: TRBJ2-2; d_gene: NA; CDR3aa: CASSPPMMAGELFF; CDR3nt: TGTGCCAGCTCACCCCCTATGATGGCCGGGGAGCTGTTTTTT
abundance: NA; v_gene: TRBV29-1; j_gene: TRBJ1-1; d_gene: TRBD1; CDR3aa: CSVGTGGEAFF; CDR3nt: TGCAGCGTTGGAACAGGGGGCGAAGCTTTCTTT
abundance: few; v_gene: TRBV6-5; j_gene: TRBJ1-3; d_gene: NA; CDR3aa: CASSFTGGNTIYF; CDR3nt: TGTGCCAGCAGTTTCACAGGGGGAAACACCATATATTTT
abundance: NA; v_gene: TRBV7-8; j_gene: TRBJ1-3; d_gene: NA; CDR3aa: CASRPQQSSGNTIYF; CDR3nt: TGTGCCAGCAGGCCCCAACAGAGCTCTGGAAACACCATATATTTT
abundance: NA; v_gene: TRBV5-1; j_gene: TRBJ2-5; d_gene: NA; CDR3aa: CASSLAGEWETQYF; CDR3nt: TGCGCCAGCAGCTTGGCAGGGGAGTGGGAGACCCAGTACTTC
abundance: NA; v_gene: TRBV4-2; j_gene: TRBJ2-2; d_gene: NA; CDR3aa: CASSQDDSNTGELFF; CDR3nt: TGTGCCAGCAGCCAAGACGACTCGAACACCGGGGAGCTGTTTTTT
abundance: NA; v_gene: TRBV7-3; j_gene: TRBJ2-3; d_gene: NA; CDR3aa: CASSRQQDTQYF; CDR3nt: TGTGCCAGCAGCAGACAGCAGGATACGCAGTATTTT
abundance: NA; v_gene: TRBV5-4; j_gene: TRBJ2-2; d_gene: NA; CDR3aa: CASSVTEGRTGELFF; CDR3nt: TGTGCCAGCAGCGTTACGGAGGGCCGGACCGGGGAGCTGTTTTTT
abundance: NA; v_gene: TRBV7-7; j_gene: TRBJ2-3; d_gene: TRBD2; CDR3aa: CASSLGIGTSGRSDTQYF; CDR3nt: TGTGCTAGCAGCTTAGGTATTGGGACTAGCGGGAGGTCAGATACGCAGTATTTT
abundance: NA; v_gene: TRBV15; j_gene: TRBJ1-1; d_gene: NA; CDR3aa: CATSRVRGLNTEAFF; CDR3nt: TGTGCCACCAGCAGAGTCAGGGGCTTGAACACTGAAGCTTTCTTT
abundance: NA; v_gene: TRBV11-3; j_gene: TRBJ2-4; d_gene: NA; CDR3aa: CASSFGAKNIQYF; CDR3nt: TGTGCCAGCAGCTTCGGTGCCAAAAACATTCAGTACTTC
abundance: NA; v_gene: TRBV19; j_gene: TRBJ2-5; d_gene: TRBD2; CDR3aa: CASNSGLAGGETQYF; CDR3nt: TGTGCCAGTAATTCGGGACTAGCGGGAGGAGAGACCCAGTACTTC
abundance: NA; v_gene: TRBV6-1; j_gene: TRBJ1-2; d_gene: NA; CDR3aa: CASTEGGNYGYTF; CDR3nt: TGTGCCAGCACCGAAGGAGGGAATTATGGCTACACCTTC
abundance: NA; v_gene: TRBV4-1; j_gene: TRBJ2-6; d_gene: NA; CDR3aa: CASSQPAAAGANVLTF; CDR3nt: TGCGCCAGCAGCCAACCAGCGGCTGCTGGGGCCAACGTCCTGACTTTC